A selection of T cell receptor beta chains follows, all from one sample in a study of identical twins. TCRdb reprocessed the 5' RACE reads via MiXCR and lists one record per CDR3 protein. This table has some 690,000 distinct CDR3 sequences, around 20% appearing once. This sample also belongs to another study, concerning T cells expressing NK-cell markers.

Sequenced sample: PBMCs. The receptors were gathered from a woman aged 18-29 years in good health. Both conserved end residues are part of each CDR3. D genes are given only for firm matches. Rows may omit the clone size; those that give it use once, few, many or a size class.

V	J	size	D	CDR3	DNA
TRBV20-1	TRBJ2-3	NA	TRBD2	CSGSPSGSYTDTQYF	TGCAGTGGGTCCCCTAGCGGGAGCTACACAGATACGCAGTATTTT
TRBV7-2	TRBJ2-1	NA	TRBD2	CASRLGASGRAYEQFF	TGTGCCAGCAGACTAGGGGCTAGCGGGAGGGCCTATGAGCAGTTCTTC
TRBV7-9	TRBJ2-5	NA	NA	CASSPQGNPAETQYF	TGTGCCAGCAGCCCTCAGGGGAATCCTGCGGAGACCCAGTACTTC
TRBV10-1	TRBJ1-1	NA	NA	CASRMWEGTEAFF	TGCGCCAGCAGGATGTGGGAAGGAACTGAAGCTTTCTTT
TRBV9	TRBJ2-1	NA	NA	CASSVGGISYNEQFF	TGTGCCAGCAGCGTAGGGGGGATATCCTACAATGAGCAGTTCTTC
TRBV12-3/TRBV12-4	TRBJ2-3	NA	NA	CASSGLTQYF	TGTGCCAGCAGTGGACTTACGCAGTATTTT
TRBV5-1	TRBJ2-4	NA	TRBD1	CASSWAQQGAKNIQYF	TGCGCCAGCAGCTGGGCTCAACAGGGGGCTAAGAACATTCAGTACTTC
TRBV6-5	TRBJ2-7	few	TRBD1	CASSYSTGLEQYF	TGTGCCAGCAGTTACTCGACAGGGCTCGAGCAGTACTTC
TRBV27	TRBJ2-1	NA	NA	CASTPVAVSYNEQFF	TGTGCCAGCACCCCCGTAGCTGTCTCCTACAATGAGCAGTTCTTC
TRBV12-3/TRBV12-4	TRBJ1-2	many	NA	CASWGNYGYTF	TGTGCCAGCTGGGGGAATTATGGCTACACCTTC
TRBV12-3/TRBV12-4	TRBJ1-2	few	NA	CASRRTAQYGYTF	TGTGCCAGCAGGAGGACAGCCCAGTATGGCTACACCTTC
TRBV20-1	TRBJ2-1	NA	TRBD2	CSARDSGTSFNEQFF	TGCAGTGCTAGAGATTCCGGGACTAGTTTTAATGAGCAGTTCTTC
TRBV3-1	TRBJ2-1	NA	NA	CASSQAAVSYNEQFF	TGTGCCAGCAGCCAAGCGGCAGTTTCCTACAATGAGCAGTTCTTC
TRBV5-1	TRBJ2-6	NA	NA	CASSSSLGSGANVLTF	TGCGCCAGCAGCTCTTCGCTGGGCTCTGGGGCCAACGTCCTGACTTTC
TRBV6-1	TRBJ1-2	many	NA	CASRTGRHTTNYGYTF	TGTGCCAGCAGGACAGGCCGACACACTACTAACTATGGCTACACCTTC
TRBV20-1	TRBJ2-3	NA	TRBD2	CSSLGLAGDQDTQYF	TGCAGTTCCCTGGGACTAGCGGGAGATCAAGATACGCAGTATTTT
TRBV9	TRBJ2-4	NA	NA	CASSPEAGPGDIQYF	TGTGCCAGCAGCCCTGAAGCGGGTCCGGGAGACATTCAGTACTTC
TRBV6-5	TRBJ1-1	many	NA	CASSYKERNTEAFF	TGTGCCAGCAGTTACAAGGAGAGGAACACTGAAGCTTTCTTT
TRBV10-2	TRBJ2-5	many	NA	CASSTQGGPETQYF	TGCGCCAGCAGTACTCAGGGGGGGCCAGAGACCCAGTACTTC
TRBV5-1	TRBJ1-2	NA	NA	CASSFSPAVYGYTF	TGCGCCAGCAGCTTCTCTCCGGCCGTCTATGGCTACACCTTC
TRBV12-3/TRBV12-4	TRBJ1-2	many	NA	CASSDLNRLSYGYTF	TGTGCCAGCAGTGACTTGAATAGGTTGAGTTACGGCTACACCTTC
TRBV28	TRBJ1-2	few	NA	CASRVNRVNYGYTF	TGTGCCAGCAGAGTCAACAGGGTTAACTATGGCTACACCTTC
TRBV20-1	TRBJ2-1	few	NA	CSARDTNRASVNEQFF	TGCAGTGCTAGAGATACGAACAGGGCTTCCGTGAATGAGCAGTTCTTC
TRBV6-5	TRBJ1-1	few	NA	CASSYSRQLNTEAFF	TGTGCCAGCAGTTACTCGCGGCAGTTGAACACTGAAGCTTTCTTT
TRBV20-1	TRBJ1-1	many	NA	CSAARGAANTEAFF	TGCAGTGCTGCCCGCGGGGCGGCGAACACTGAAGCTTTCTTT
TRBV30	TRBJ2-7	few	TRBD1	CAWREPRDSSYEQYF	TGTGCCTGGAGGGAACCCCGGGACAGTTCCTACGAGCAGTACTTC
TRBV20-1	TRBJ2-4	many	TRBD2	CSALGLAGTSAKNIQYF	TGCAGTGCCCTTGGACTAGCGGGGACCTCAGCCAAAAACATTCAGTACTTC
TRBV6-5	TRBJ2-2	few	NA	CASSYSTRNTGELFF	TGTGCCAGCAGTTACTCGACCAGAAACACCGGGGAGCTGTTTTTT
TRBV9	TRBJ2-3	NA	NA	CASSPPWTAGRRDTQYF	TGTGCCAGCAGCCCACCATGGACAGCGGGAAGGCGAGATACGCAGTATTTT
TRBV5-1	TRBJ2-5	many	NA	CASSSTEGETQYF	TGCGCCAGCAGCTCGACGGAGGGAGAGACCCAGTACTTC
TRBV5-1	TRBJ2-1	few	NA	CASSWTMSSYNEQFF	TGCGCCAGCAGCTGGACTATGAGCTCCTACAATGAGCAGTTCTTC
TRBV12-3/TRBV12-4	TRBJ2-2	NA	NA	CASRLEVVAELFF	TGTGCCAGCAGGTTGGAAGTAGTTGCGGAGCTGTTTTTT
TRBV10-3	TRBJ2-7	once	TRBD2	CASNQQGRTSGGISYEQYF	TGTGCCTCCAACCAACAGGGGAGGACTAGCGGGGGGATCTCCTACGAGCAGTACTTC
TRBV12-3/TRBV12-4	TRBJ2-5	NA	NA	CASSFSVVGKTQYF	TGTGCCAGCAGTTTCTCCGTGGTCGGGAAGACCCAGTACTTC
TRBV5-4	TRBJ1-1	NA	NA	CASSLRRGNTEAFF	TGTGCCAGCAGCTTGAGGAGAGGTAACACTGAAGCTTTCTTT
TRBV24-1	TRBJ2-2	few	NA	CATSDHTGPNTGELFF	TGTGCCACCAGTGATCACACAGGGCCGAACACCGGGGAGCTGTTTTTT
TRBV29-1	TRBJ1-3	NA	NA	CSAGGRPGGLTGNTIYF	TGCAGCGCCGGGGGCAGACCGGGCGGCCTAACTGGAAACACCATATATTTT
TRBV5-1	TRBJ1-1	NA	NA	CASSFFRLAEAFF	TGCGCCAGCAGCTTTTTCCGCCTGGCTGAAGCTTTCTTT
TRBV20-1	TRBJ2-1	NA	TRBD2	CSAAGTSGRARNEQFF	TGCAGTGCTGCAGGGACTAGCGGGAGGGCCAGGAATGAGCAGTTCTTC